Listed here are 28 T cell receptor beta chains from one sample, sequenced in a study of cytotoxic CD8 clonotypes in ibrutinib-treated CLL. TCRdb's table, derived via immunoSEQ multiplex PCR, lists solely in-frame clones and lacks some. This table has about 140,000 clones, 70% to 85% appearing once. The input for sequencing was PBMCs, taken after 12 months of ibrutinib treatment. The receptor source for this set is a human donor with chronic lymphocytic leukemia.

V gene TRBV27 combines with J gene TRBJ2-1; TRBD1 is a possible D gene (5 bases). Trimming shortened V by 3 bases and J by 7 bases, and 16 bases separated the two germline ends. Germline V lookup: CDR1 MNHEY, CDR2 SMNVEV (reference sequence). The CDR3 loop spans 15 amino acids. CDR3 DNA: TGTGCCAGCAGTTTCGGGCAGGGTAGGCGGAATGAGCAGTTCTTC. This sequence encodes CASSFGQGRRNEQFF.

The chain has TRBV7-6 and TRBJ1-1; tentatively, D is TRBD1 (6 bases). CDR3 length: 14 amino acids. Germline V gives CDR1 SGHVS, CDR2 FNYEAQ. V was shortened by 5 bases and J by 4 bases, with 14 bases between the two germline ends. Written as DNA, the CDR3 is TGTGCCAGCAGCGCGAACAGGGCTAGCACTGAAGCTTTCTTT. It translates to CASSANRASTEAFF.

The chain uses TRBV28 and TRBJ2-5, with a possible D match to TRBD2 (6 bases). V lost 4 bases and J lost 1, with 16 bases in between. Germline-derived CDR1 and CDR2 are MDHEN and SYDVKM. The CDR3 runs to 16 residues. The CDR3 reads CASSSSASASQETQYF. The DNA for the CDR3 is TGTGCCAGCAGTTCCTCCGCTAGCGCAAGCCAAGAGACCCAGTACTTC.

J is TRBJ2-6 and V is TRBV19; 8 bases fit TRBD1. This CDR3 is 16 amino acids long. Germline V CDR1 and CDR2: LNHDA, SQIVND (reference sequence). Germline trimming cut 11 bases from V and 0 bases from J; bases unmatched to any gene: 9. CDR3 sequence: CAADSGGLSGANVLTF. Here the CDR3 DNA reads TGTGCCGCAGATTCAGGGGGCCTCTCTGGGGCCAACGTCCTGACTTTC.

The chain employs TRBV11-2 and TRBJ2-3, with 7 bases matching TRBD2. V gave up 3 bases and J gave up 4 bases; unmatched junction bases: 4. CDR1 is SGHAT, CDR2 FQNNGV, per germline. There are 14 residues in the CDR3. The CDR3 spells CASSFGGRPDTQYF. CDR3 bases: TGTGCCAGCAGCTTTGGCGGGAGACCAGATACGCAGTATTTT.

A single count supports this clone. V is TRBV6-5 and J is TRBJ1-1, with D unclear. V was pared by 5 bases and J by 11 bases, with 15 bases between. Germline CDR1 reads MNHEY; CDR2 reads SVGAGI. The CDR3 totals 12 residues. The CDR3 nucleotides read TGTGCCAGCAGTCAACAAGGGAGAACGGCTTTCTTT. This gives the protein CASSQQGRTAFF.

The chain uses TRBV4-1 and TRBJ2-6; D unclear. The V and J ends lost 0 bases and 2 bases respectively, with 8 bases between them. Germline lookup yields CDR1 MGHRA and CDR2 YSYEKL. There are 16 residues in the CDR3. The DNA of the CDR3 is TGCGCCAGCAGCCAAGATACGGGTACTGGGGCCAACGTCCTGACTTTC. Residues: CASSQDTGTGANVLTF.

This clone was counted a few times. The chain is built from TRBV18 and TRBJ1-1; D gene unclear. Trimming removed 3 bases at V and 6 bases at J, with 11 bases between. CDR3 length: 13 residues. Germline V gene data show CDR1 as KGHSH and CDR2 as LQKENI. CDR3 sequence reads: CASSPAASSEAFF. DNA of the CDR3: TGTGCCAGCTCACCGGCGGCCTCTTCTGAAGCTTTCTTT.

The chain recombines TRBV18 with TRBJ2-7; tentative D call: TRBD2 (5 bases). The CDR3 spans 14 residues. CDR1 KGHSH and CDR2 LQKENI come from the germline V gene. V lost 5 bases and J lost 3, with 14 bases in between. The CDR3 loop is CASSSNKGDYEQYF. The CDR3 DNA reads TGTGCCAGCTCAAGTAATAAGGGAGACTACGAGCAGTACTTC.

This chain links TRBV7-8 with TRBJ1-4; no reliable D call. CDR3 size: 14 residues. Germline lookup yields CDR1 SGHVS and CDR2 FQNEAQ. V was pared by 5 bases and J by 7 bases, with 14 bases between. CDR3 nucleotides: TGTGCCAGCAGCACACATAGGCTCAGTGAAAAACTGTTTTTT. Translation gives CASSTHRLSEKLFF.

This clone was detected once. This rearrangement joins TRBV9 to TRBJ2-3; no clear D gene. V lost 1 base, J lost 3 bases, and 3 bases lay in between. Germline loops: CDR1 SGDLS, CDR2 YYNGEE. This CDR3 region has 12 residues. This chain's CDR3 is CASSVITDTQYF. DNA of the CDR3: TGTGCCAGCAGCGTAATAACAGATACGCAGTATTTT. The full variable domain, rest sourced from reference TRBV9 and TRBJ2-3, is DSGVTQTPKHLITATGQRVTLRCSPRSGDLSVYWYQQSLDQGLQFLIQYYNGEERAKGNILERFSAQQFPDLHSELNLSSLELGDSALYFCASSVITDTQYFGPGTRLTVL.

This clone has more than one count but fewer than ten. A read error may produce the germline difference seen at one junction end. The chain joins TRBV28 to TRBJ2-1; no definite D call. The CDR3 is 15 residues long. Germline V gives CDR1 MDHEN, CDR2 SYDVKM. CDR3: CASSLWSVVDNEQFF. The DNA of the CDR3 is TGTGCCAGCAGCTTATGGTCAGTCGTCGACAATGAGCAGTTCTTC.

CDR3 DNA sequence: TGTGCCAGTAGGACCACAGGGGCGAATAGCAATCAGCCCCAGCATTTT. This codes for CASRTTGANSNQPQHF. This chain joins TRBV19 and TRBJ1-5; 7 positions agree with TRBD1. V was pared by 6 bases and J by 0 bases, with 8 bases of the junction left unmatched. Germline CDR1 is LNHDA and CDR2 is SQIVND (reference sequence). This CDR3 region has 16 residues.

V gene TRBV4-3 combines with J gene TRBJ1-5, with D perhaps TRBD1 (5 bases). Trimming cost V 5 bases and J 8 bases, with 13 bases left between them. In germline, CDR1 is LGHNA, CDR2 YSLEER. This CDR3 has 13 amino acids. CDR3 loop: CASSNGAQEPQHF. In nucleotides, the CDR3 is TGCGCCAGCAGCAATGGGGCACAGGAGCCCCAGCATTTT.

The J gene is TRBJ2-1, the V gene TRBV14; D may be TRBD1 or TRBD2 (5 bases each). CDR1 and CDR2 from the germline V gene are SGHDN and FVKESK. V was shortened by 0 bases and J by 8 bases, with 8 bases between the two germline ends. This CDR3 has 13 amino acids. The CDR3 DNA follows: TGTGCCAGCAGCCAAGACGGGACCCATGAGCAGTTCTTC. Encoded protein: CASSQDGTHEQFF. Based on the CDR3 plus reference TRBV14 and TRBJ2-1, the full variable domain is EAGVTQFPSHSVIEKGQTVTLRCDPISGHDNLYWYRRVMGKEIKFLLHFVKESKQDESGMPNNRFLAERTGGTYSTLKVQPAELEDSGVYFCASSQDGTHEQFFGPGTRLTVL.

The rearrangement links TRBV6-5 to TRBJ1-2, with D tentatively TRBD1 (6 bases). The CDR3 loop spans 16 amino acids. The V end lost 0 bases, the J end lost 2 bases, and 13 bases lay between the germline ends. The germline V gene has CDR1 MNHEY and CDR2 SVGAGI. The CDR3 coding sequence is TGTGCCAGCAGTTACTCTATCGGGGGCGCGAACTATGGCTACACCTTC. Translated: CASSYSIGGANYGYTF.

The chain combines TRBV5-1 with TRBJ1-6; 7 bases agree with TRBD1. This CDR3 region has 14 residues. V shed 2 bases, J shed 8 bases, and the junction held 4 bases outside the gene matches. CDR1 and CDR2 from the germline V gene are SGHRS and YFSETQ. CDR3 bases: TGCGCCAGCAGCTTCGGACAGGTCGATTCACCCCTCCACTTT. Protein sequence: CASSFGQVDSPLHF.

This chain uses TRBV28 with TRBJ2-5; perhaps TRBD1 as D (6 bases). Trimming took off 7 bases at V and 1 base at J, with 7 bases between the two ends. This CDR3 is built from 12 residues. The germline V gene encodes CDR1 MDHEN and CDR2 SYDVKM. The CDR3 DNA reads TGTGCCAGCATGGGGGCCCAAGAGACCCAGTACTTC. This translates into CASMGAQETQYF.

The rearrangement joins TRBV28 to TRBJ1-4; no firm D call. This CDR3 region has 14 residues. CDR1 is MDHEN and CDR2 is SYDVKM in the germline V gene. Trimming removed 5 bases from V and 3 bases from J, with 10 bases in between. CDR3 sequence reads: CASSTLMANEKLFF. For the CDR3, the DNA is TGTGCCAGCAGTACTTTGATGGCTAATGAAAAACTGTTTTTT.

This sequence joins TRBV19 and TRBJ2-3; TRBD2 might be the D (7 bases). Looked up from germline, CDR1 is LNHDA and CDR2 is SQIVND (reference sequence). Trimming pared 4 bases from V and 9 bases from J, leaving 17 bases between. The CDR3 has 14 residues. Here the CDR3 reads CASSTGGSGATQYF. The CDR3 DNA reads TGTGCCAGTAGTACCGGGGGGTCGGGGGCGACGCAGTATTTT. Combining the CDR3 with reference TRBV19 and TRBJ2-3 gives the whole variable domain DGGITQSPKYLFRKEGQNVTLSCEQNLNHDAMYWYRQDPGQGLRLIYYSQIVNDFQKGDIAEGYSVSREKKESFPLTVTSAQKNPTAFYLCASSTGGSGATQYFGPGTRLTVL.

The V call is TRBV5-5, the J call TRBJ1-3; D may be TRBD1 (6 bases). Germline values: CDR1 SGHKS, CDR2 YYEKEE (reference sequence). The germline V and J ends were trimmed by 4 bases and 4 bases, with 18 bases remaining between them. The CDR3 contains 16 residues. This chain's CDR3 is CASSTNPPGAGNTIYF. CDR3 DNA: TGTGCCAGCAGCACCAATCCCCCAGGGGCGGGAAACACCATATATTTT.

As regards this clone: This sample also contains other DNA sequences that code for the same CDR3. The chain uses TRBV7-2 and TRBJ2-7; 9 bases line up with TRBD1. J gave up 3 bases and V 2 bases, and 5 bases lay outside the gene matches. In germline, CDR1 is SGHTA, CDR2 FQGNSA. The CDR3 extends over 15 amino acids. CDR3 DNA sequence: TGTGCCAGCAGCTTATCGGGACAGGGTATCTACGAGCAGTACTTC. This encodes CASSLSGQGIYEQYF.

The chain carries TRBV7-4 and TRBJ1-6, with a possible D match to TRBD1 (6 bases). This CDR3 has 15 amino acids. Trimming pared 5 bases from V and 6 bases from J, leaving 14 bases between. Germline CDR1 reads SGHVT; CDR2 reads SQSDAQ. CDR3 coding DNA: TGTGCCAGCAGCAGAAAAGGGGGGTGTAATTCACCCCTCCACTTT. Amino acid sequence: CASSRKGGCNSPLHF.

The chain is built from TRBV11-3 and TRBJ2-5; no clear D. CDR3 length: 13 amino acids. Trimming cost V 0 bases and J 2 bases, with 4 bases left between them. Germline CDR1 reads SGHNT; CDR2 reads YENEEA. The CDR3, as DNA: TGTGCCAGCAGCTTAGACAGACAAGAGACCCAGTACTTC. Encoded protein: CASSLDRQETQYF.

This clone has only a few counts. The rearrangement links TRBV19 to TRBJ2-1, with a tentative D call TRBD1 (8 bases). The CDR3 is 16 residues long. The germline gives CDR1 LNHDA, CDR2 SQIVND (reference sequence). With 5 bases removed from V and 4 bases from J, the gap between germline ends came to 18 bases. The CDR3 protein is CASSPLGQGGYNEQFF. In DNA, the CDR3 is TGTGCCAGTAGTCCCCTTGGACAGGGAGGGTACAATGAGCAGTTCTTC.

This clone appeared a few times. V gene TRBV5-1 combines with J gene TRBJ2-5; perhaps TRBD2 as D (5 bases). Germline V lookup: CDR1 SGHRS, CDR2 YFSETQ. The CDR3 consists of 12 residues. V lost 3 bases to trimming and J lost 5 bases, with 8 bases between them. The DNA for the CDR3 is TGCGCCAGCAGCTCTGGGGAGGAGACCCAGTACTTC. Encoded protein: CASSSGEETQYF. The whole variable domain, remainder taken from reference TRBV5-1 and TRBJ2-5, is KAGVTQTPRYLIKTRGQQVTLSCSPISGHRSVSWYQQTPGQGLQFLFEYFSETQRNKGNFPGRFSGRQFSNSRSEMNVSTLELGDSALYLCASSSGEETQYFGPGTRLLVL.

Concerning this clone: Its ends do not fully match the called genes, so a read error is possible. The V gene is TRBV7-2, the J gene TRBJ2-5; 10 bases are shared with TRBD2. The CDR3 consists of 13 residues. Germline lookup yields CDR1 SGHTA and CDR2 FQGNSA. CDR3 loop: CASSVAGGETQYF. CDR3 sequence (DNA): TGTGCCAGCAGCGTAGCGGGGGGTGAGACCCAGTACTTC.

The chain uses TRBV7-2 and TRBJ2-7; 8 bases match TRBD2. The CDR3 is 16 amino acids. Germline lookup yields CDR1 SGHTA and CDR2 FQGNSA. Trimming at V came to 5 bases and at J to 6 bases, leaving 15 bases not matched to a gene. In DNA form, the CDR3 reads TGTGCCAGCAGCCCTCGGGGGGCGGGGGGAGGCAGCGAGCAGTACTTC. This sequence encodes CASSPRGAGGGSEQYF.